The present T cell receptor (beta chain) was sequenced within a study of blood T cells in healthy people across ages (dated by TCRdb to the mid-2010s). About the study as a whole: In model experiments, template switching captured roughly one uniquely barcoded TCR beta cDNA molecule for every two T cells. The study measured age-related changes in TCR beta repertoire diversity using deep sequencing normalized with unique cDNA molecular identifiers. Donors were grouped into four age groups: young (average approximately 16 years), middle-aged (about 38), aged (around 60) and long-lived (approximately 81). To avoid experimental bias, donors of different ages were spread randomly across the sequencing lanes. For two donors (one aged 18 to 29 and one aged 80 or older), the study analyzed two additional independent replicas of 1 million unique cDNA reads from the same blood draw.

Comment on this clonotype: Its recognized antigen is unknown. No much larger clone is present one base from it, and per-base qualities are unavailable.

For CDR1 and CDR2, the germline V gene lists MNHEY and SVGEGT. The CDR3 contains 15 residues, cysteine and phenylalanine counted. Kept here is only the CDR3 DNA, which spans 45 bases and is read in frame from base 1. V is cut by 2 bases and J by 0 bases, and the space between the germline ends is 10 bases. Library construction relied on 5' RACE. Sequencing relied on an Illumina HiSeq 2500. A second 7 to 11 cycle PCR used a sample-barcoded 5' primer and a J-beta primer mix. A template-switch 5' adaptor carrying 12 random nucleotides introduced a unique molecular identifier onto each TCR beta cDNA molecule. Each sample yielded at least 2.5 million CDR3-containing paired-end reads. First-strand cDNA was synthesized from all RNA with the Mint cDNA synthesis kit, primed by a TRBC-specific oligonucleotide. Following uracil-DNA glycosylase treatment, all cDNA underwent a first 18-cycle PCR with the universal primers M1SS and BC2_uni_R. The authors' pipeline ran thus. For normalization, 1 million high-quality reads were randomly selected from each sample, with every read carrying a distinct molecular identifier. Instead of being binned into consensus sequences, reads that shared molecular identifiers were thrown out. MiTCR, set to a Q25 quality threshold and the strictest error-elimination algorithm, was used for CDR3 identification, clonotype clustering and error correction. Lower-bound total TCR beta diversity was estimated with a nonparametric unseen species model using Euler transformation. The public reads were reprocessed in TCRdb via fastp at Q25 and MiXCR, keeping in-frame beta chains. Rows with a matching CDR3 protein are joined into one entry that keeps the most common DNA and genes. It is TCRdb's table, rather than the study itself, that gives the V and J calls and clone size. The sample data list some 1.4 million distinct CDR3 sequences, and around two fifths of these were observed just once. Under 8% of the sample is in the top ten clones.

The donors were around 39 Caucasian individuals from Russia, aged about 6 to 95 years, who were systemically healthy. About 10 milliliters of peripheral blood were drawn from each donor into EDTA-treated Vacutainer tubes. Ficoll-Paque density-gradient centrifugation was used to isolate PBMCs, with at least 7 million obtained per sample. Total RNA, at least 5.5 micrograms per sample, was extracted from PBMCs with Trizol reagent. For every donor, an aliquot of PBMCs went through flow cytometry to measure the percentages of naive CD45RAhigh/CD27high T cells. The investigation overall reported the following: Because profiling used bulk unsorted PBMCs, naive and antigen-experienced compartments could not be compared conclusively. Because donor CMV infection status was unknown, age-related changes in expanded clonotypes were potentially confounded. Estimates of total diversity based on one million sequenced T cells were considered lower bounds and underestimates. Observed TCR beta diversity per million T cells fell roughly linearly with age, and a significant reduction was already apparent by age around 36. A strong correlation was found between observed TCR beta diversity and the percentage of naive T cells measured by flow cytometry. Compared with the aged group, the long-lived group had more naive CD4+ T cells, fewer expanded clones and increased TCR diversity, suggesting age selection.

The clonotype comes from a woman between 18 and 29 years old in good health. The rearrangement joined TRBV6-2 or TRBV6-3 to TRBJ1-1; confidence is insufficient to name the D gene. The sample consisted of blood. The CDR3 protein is CASSYLREMNTEAFF. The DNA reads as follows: TGTGCCAGCAGTTACCTTAGGGAGATGAACACTGAAGCTTTCTTT.